These T cell receptor beta chains were read from a single sample in a study of blood T cell repertoires in COVID-19. TCRdb's copy holds only in-frame clones and misses some; the assay was immunoSEQ multiplex PCR. This table has more than 35,000 clones, around 85% appearing once. The sequencing sample was made of peripheral blood. The receptors were sampled from a human donor in a cohort sampled during active COVID-19. CDR3s include the opening cysteine and the closing phenylalanine or tryptophan. Fields, in order: CDR3 DNA, CDR3 protein, J gene, V gene, clone size, D gene. A D gene is named only where the DNA matches it firmly. Where a row states a size, it is once, few, many or the class of an expanded clone; other rows omit it.

TGTGCCAGCAGCTTAAGCCAGAGGGAGACCCAGTACTTC	CASSLSQRETQYF	TRBJ2-5	TRBV7-3	-	-
TGCAGCGTTGGACATAAAGCGGGCAGCTACGAGCAGTACTTC	CSVGHKAGSYEQYF	TRBJ2-7	TRBV29-1	-	-
TGTGCCAGCAGCCCCTGGGGGGGGGATCCCTATGGCTACACCTTC	CASSPWGGDPYGYTF	TRBJ1-2	TRBV3-1/TRBV3-2	-	-
TGTGCCAGCAGCTCACCCAATCTAGCGGGAGTCCAGTTCTTC	CASSSPNLAGVQFF	TRBJ2-1	TRBV7-2	few	TRBD2
TGCGCCAGCAGCTCTAGCGGGGGGGGCACAGATACGCAGTATTTT	CASSSSGGGTDTQYF	TRBJ2-3	TRBV5-1	-	TRBD2
TGCGCCAGCAGCCTCTTGGGCTCCTCTGGAAACACCATATATTTT	CASSLLGSSGNTIYF	TRBJ1-3	TRBV4-3	-	-
TGTGCCAGCAGCTCGAAGGGCGGGAGATTGGAGACTAATGAAAAACTGTTTTTT	CASSSKGGRLETNEKLFF	TRBJ1-4	TRBV3-1/TRBV3-2	-	-
TGTGCCAGCAGCCAAGGGGGGGGTGGCTACACCTTC	CASSQGGGGYTF	TRBJ1-2	TRBV3-1/TRBV3-2	-	-
TGTGCCACTCGTCGGGGAGGTTGGGTTGAGCAGTTCTTC	CATRRGGWVEQFF	TRBJ2-1	TRBV15	-	-
TGTGCCATCAGTGAGGGGACACCAGGAGGCGAGCAGTACTTC	CAISEGTPGGEQYF	TRBJ2-7	TRBV10-3	-	-
TGTGCCAGCAGATTAGCGGGGGGGGTGATGGGTGAGCAGTTCTTC	CASRLAGGVMGEQFF	TRBJ2-1	TRBV5-4	-	TRBD2
TGTGCCAGCAGGAGGACTGGATCCTACGAGCAGTACTTC	CASRRTGSYEQYF	TRBJ2-7	TRBV27	-	-
TGTGCCAGCAGCCAAGTTGACAGCCCTGGAAACACCATATATTTT	CASSQVDSPGNTIYF	TRBJ1-3	TRBV3-1/TRBV3-2	-	-
TGCAGTGCTAGTCAGGAATACACAGATACGCAGTATTTT	CSASQEYTDTQYF	TRBJ2-3	TRBV20-1	once	-
TGTGCCAGCAGCTTTTACCGGGACAGCCGTTCCTATAATTCACCCCTCCACTTT	CASSFYRDSRSYNSPLHF	TRBJ1-6	TRBV7-2	once	TRBD1
TGTGCCAGCAGTGATAGCGGAAGCACAGATACGCAGTATTTT	CASSDSGSTDTQYF	TRBJ2-3	TRBV6-4	medium-sized	-
TGTGCCAGCAGTTTTCATTGGACAGGGGTTGGGACAACTAATGAAAAACTGTTTTTT	CASSFHWTGVGTTNEKLFF	TRBJ1-4	TRBV27	once	TRBD1
TGTGCCTGGAGGCGGACAGGGTTTAATGAGCAGTTCTTC	CAWRRTGFNEQFF	TRBJ2-1	TRBV30	-	TRBD1
TGTGCCAGTAGTATATCGGGACAGGGAGAATATGGCTACACCTTC	CASSISGQGEYGYTF	TRBJ1-2	TRBV19	-	TRBD1
TGCAGCGTTAGCAGGATGAACACTGAAGCTTTCTTT	CSVSRMNTEAFF	TRBJ1-1	TRBV29-1	-	-
TGTGCCACCAGCGAAACAGGGCGGTACCAAGAGACCCAGTACTTC	CATSETGRYQETQYF	TRBJ2-5	TRBV24-1	-	-
TGCGCCAGCAGCCAAGATCGCTTTTCGGATGAGCAGTTCTTC	CASSQDRFSDEQFF	TRBJ2-1	TRBV4-3	-	-
TGTGCCAGTAGTGACAGCGGGAGTATCAATGAGCAGTTCTTC	CASSDSGSINEQFF	TRBJ2-1	TRBV19	few	TRBD2
TGTGCCAGCAGTACCCGACAGGTCTCTGGGGCCAACGTCCTGACTTTC	CASSTRQVSGANVLTF	TRBJ2-6	TRBV27	-	-
TGTGCCAGCAGCCTACTAGCGGGAGGATCCTACAATGAGCAGTTCTTC	CASSLLAGGSYNEQFF	TRBJ2-1	TRBV3-1/TRBV3-2	-	TRBD2
TGTGCCAGCAGCCAAGGTAGTCAGCCCCAGCATTTT	CASSQGSQPQHF	TRBJ1-5	TRBV3-1/TRBV3-2	-	-
TGTGCCAGCAGTGGCGGGACAGGGGTAGCCGGTGGGGAGACCCAGTACTTC	CASSGGTGVAGGETQYF	TRBJ2-5	TRBV6-1	-	TRBD1
TGTGCCAGCAGCCAAGATGGGGGCTTCACAGATACGCAGTATTTT	CASSQDGGFTDTQYF	TRBJ2-3	TRBV3-1/TRBV3-2	-	-
TGCGCCAGCAGCTTACAGGGTGTAGGGACTACACCCAATGAGCAGTTCTTC	CASSLQGVGTTPNEQFF	TRBJ2-1	TRBV5-1	-	-
TGTGCCTGGCGACACGTAAACTCTGGAAACACCATATATTTT	CAWRHVNSGNTIYF	TRBJ1-3	TRBV30	-	-
TGTGCCTGGAGCCTAGGTGTAGGGGTCGAGCAGTACTTC	CAWSLGVGVEQYF	TRBJ2-7	TRBV30	-	-
TGCAGCGTTGAACACGGGGGTTCTGGAAACACCATATATTTT	CSVEHGGSGNTIYF	TRBJ1-3	TRBV29-1	-	-
TGCGCCAGCGGCGTCAGGGGGGAATCCGGGGAGCTGTTTTTT	CASGVRGESGELFF	TRBJ2-2	TRBV5-1	-	-
TGTGCCACCAGCAGCGGGACAGGGTTCCACTACGAGCAGTACTTC	CATSSGTGFHYEQYF	TRBJ2-7	TRBV15	-	TRBD1
TGCGCCAGCAGCTTGACCGGGACAGCAAATGGCTACACCTTC	CASSLTGTANGYTF	TRBJ1-2	TRBV5-1	-	TRBD1
TGTGCCAGCAGCTTTGCAACAGGGCGGAACACTGAAGCTTTCTTT	CASSFATGRNTEAFF	TRBJ1-1	TRBV7-8	-	-
TGTGCCAGCAGTTCGGGAGCGCGGGAAAAACTGTTTTTT	CASSSGAREKLFF	TRBJ1-4	TRBV28	once	-
TGTGCCAGCCGCCAGGGGCTAAACACCGGGGAGCTGTTTTTT	CASRQGLNTGELFF	TRBJ2-2	TRBV7-2	-	-
TGTGCCAGCAGCCAAGAGGAAGGAGTGACAGGTCGGAATGGCTACACCTTC	CASSQEEGVTGRNGYTF	TRBJ1-2	TRBV4-2	-	-
TGTGCCAGCACGGACAGGGGGCTTACCGGGGAGCTGTTTTTT	CASTDRGLTGELFF	TRBJ2-2	TRBV5-4	-	TRBD1
TGTGCCAGCAGCCGACAGGGATCGGGTAATTCACCCCTCCACTTT	CASSRQGSGNSPLHF	TRBJ1-6	TRBV6-4	few	TRBD1
TGTGCCAGCAGCTCCCAGGGGACTGAAGCTTTCTTT	CASSSQGTEAFF	TRBJ1-1	TRBV7-9	few	-
TGCGCCAGCAGCCAAGATGGGTGGGACATCAACTATGGCTACACCTTC	CASSQDGWDINYGYTF	TRBJ1-2	TRBV4-3	-	-
TGCGCCAGCAGCTTAGAATTGACCGGGACAGGGTTTGGAAAACTGTTTTTT	CASSLELTGTGFGKLFF	TRBJ1-4	TRBV5-1	-	TRBD1
TGTGCCAGCAGTTCCCGGACAGGCGCCAATGTCTTCTCACCCCTCCACTTT	CASSSRTGANVFSPLHF	TRBJ1-6	TRBV27	-	TRBD1
TGTGCCAGCAGCCGATGGGGAGGTCATCAGCCCCAGCATTTT	CASSRWGGHQPQHF	TRBJ1-5	TRBV6-5	once	-
TGTGCCAGCAGCCGTATCGGCGGGGCTGAAGCTTTCTTT	CASSRIGGAEAFF	TRBJ1-1	TRBV11-3	-	-
TGTGCCAGCTCACCAAGTCTAGCCCTCACCGGGGAGCTGTTTTTT	CASSPSLALTGELFF	TRBJ2-2	TRBV18	-	-
TGTGCCAGCAGTTTCACAACTAATGAAAAACTGTTTTTT	CASSFTTNEKLFF	TRBJ1-4	TRBV27	-	-
TGTGCCAGCAGCCAAGATTTTGGCTTTGGCAGGGGGTATAGCAATCAGCCCCAGCATTTT	CASSQDFGFGRGYSNQPQHF	TRBJ1-5	TRBV4-2	once	TRBD1
TGTGCCAGCAGTGAAACAGGGGTCGGGGAGCTGTTTTTT	CASSETGVGELFF	TRBJ2-2	TRBV6-1	-	TRBD1
TGTGCCAGCAGTAGGACAGGGAACACTGAAGCTTTCTTT	CASSRTGNTEAFF	TRBJ1-1	TRBV6-4	few	TRBD1
TGTGCCAGCAGCGTCGGCGGAGTCTACGAGCAGTACTTC	CASSVGGVYEQYF	TRBJ2-7	TRBV9	-	-
TGTGCCAGCAACGGACGGGGAGGAAGGACCGGGGAGCTGTTTTTT	CASNGRGGRTGELFF	TRBJ2-2	TRBV2	-	-
TGTGCCAGCAGTCTTACACAGAACACTGAAGCTTTCTTT	CASSLTQNTEAFF	TRBJ1-1	TRBV6-5	-	-